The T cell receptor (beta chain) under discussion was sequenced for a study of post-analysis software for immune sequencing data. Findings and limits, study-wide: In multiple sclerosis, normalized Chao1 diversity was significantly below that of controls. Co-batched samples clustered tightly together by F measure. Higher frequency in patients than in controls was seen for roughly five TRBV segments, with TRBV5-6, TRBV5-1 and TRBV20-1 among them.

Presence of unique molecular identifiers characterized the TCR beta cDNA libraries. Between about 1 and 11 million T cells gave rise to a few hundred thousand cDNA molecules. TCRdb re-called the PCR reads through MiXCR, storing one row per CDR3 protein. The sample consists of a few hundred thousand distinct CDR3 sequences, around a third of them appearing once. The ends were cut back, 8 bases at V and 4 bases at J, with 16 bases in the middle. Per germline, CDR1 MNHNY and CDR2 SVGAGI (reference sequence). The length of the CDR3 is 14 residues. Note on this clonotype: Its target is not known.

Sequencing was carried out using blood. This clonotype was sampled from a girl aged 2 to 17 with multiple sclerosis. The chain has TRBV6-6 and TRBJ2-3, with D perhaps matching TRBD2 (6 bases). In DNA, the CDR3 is TGTGCCAGCCGGGACGCGGGGAACGCAGATACGCAGTATTTT. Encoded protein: CASRDAGNADTQYF.